This T cell receptor (beta chain) appears in the sequencing data of a study of T cell responses to AZD1222 COVID-19 vaccine. The data were produced by immunoSEQ multiplex PCR, yet TCRdb's version contains in-frame clones alone and is incomplete. There are around 160,000 clones in the sample; 85% to 95% occur only once, and roughly 5.6% lies in the top ten. The CDR3 sequence is 12 residues long. Germline lookup yields CDR1 SNHLY and CDR2 FYNNEI. Trimming pared 6 bases from V and 4 bases from J, leaving 8 bases between. The receptor was isolated from an adult who received the AZD1222 COVID-19 vaccine. This chain links TRBV2 with TRBJ2-3; tentative D call: TRBD2 (6 bases). The source material was peripheral blood, sampled 28 days after the second AZD1222 dose. CDR3 amino acids: CASRGTPDTQYF. In nucleotides, the CDR3 is TGTGCCAGCAGGGGGACTCCAGATACGCAGTATTTT.